Presented here are 18 T cell receptor beta chains from one specimen sequenced in a study of OX40 agonist ivuxolimab in advanced cancers. Libraries were prepared through the immunoSEQ multiplex PCR assay. TCRdb's version of the immuneACCESS table is confined to in-frame rearrangements and falls short of the full clone set. An unresolved V gene accounts for under half of the shortfall where checked; the remainder is of unknown origin. The sample table records some 74,000 clones; more than 70% of these occur just once. The ten top clones hold 6.5% to 7.5% of the sample. Sequencing used CD4+ or CD8+ T cells sorted from blood, obtained in a trial of the OX40 agonist ivuxolimab. These receptors originate from an adult with an advanced solid tumor such as melanoma, head and neck, liver or kidney cancer.

CDR3 loop: CASSEAVWQGGSNQPQHF. The CDR3 DNA is TGTGCCAGCAGTGAAGCGGTTTGGCAGGGCGGGAGCAATCAGCCCCAGCATTTT. The chain has TRBV6-1 and TRBJ1-5, with D perhaps TRBD1 (5 bases). The CDR3 is 18 residues long. Trimming took off 0 bases at V and 1 base at J, with 16 bases between the two ends. Germline V lookup: CDR1 MNHNS, CDR2 SASEGT.

V is TRBV11-3 and J is TRBJ2-7; D possibly corresponds to TRBD1 (5 bases). This CDR3 has 16 residues. Trimming left V 5 bases short and J 7 bases short, with 24 bases between. The germline CDR1 and CDR2 sequences are SGHNT and YENEEA. As DNA, the CDR3 is TGTGCCAGCAGCCCCCACGCAGGGCGACGCCCATGGGAGCAGTACTTC. This encodes CASSPHAGRRPWEQYF.

This chain uses TRBV19 with TRBJ2-7, with 9 nucleotides matching TRBD1. With V trimmed by 4 bases and J by 3 bases, 7 bases remained unmatched. The CDR3 is made up of 15 amino acids. Germline V lookup: CDR1 LNHDA, CDR2 SQIVND (reference sequence). CDR3 residues: CASSRGQGKIYEQYF. In nucleotides, the CDR3 is TGTGCCAGTAGTAGAGGACAGGGGAAGATCTACGAGCAGTACTTC.

The chain couples TRBV6-1 to TRBJ1-2, with 7 bases lining up with TRBD1. Germline CDR1 and CDR2: MNHNS and SASEGT. V trimming: 11 bases; J trimming: 8 bases; junction bases outside the gene matches: 17. The CDR3 sequence is 14 residues long. In nucleotides, the CDR3 is TGTGCCTGCCACCTACAGGGGCTCGGGGGAGGCTACACCTTC. Protein: CACHLQGLGGGYTF.

V and J are TRBV30 and TRBJ2-3, with a tentative D call TRBD1 (6 bases). The CDR3 contains 15 residues. From germline, CDR1 is GTSNPN and CDR2 SVGIG (reference sequence). Trimming left V 1 base short and J 2 bases short, with 13 bases between. The CDR3 spells CAWSDGTLYTDTQYF. CDR3 sequence (DNA): TGTGCCTGGAGTGACGGGACACTCTACACAGATACGCAGTATTTT.

This rearrangement joins TRBV6-6 to TRBJ2-1; D call uncertain. V lost 7 bases and J lost 9, with 22 bases in between. Germline values: CDR1 MNHNY, CDR2 SVGAGI (reference sequence). This CDR3 is built from 15 residues. The CDR3 reads CASTNEDPVRPEQFF. The CDR3 nucleotides read TGTGCCAGCACCAACGAAGACCCAGTCCGCCCTGAGCAGTTCTTC.

The chain uses TRBV18 and TRBJ1-1; possible D gene TRBD1, 5 bases. The length of the CDR3 is 14 residues. Trimming removed 0 bases at V and 4 bases at J, with 9 bases between. Germline V gene data show CDR1 as KGHSH and CDR2 as LQKENI. The CDR3 DNA reads as TGTGCCAGCTCACCACCGTCAGGGAGCACTGAAGCTTTCTTT. Its protein is CASSPPSGSTEAFF.

The chain couples TRBV7-6 to TRBJ1-1, with D possibly TRBD1 on 6 matching bases. V was clipped by 5 bases and J by 8 bases, with 24 bases between them. The CDR3 is 16 amino acids. Germline loops: CDR1 SGHVS, CDR2 FNYEAQ. Here the CDR3 reads CASSHIGDTSWLEAFF. CDR3 in DNA: TGTGCCAGCAGCCACATTGGGGACACCTCCTGGTTGGAAGCTTTCTTT.

V usage is TRBV4-2 and J usage is TRBJ2-5, with D perhaps matching TRBD1 or TRBD2 (6 bases each). CDR3 length: 17 amino acids. Germline V gene lookup returns CDR1 LGHNA and CDR2 YNFKEQ. V was pared by 1 base and J by 4 bases, with 19 bases between. CDR3: CASSQGGRGPPLETQYF. In DNA, the CDR3 is TGTGCCAGCAGCCAAGGGGGGCGGGGTCCCCCCTTAGAGACCCAGTACTTC.

This chain joins TRBV27 and TRBJ1-1, with unresolved D. The germline V gene has CDR1 MNHEY and CDR2 SMNVEV (reference sequence). V was cut by 5 bases and J by 1 base, with 14 bases left in between. The CDR3 extends over 15 amino acids. As DNA, the CDR3 is TGTGCCAGCAGTATGGTGACGGTACCGAACACTGAAGCTTTCTTT. Residues: CASSMVTVPNTEAFF.

This chain connects TRBV27 to TRBJ1-4, with unresolved D. The ends were cut back, 5 bases at V and 8 bases at J, with 18 bases in the middle. Germline V CDR1 and CDR2: MNHEY, SMNVEV (reference sequence). The CDR3 spans 15 residues. CDR3 in DNA: TGTGCCAGCAGTAACAGACCTACCCCCGGGGAAAAACTGTTTTTT. This translates into CASSNRPTPGEKLFF. The full variable domain, its missing parts supplied by reference TRBV27 and TRBJ1-4, is EAQVTQNPRYLITVTGKKLTVTCSQNMNHEYMSWYRQDPGLGLRQIYYSMNVEVTDKGDVPEGYKVSRKEKRNFPLILESPSPNQTSLYFCASSNRPTPGEKLFFGSGTQLSVL.

The chain combines TRBV4-2 with TRBJ1-5; D gene unclear. V lost 0 bases to trimming and J lost 4 bases, with 13 bases between them. From germline, CDR1 is LGHNA and CDR2 YNFKEQ. This CDR3 is 16 amino acids long. The CDR3 DNA sequence: TGTGCCAGCAGCCAAGATGACCTAAGCCCTAATCAGCCCCAGCATTTT. This codes for CASSQDDLSPNQPQHF.

CDR3 in amino acids: CASSPGFSQETQYF. The CDR3 nucleotides read TGTGCCAGCTCCCCCGGCTTTAGCCAAGAGACCCAGTACTTC. This chain joins TRBV18 and TRBJ2-5; D call uncertain. V gave up 6 bases and J gave up 1 base, with 12 bases separating them. Germline CDR1 is KGHSH and CDR2 is LQKENI. CDR3 length: 14 residues. Complete variable domain (other parts from reference TRBV18 and TRBJ2-5): NAGVMQNPRHLVRRRGQEARLRCSPMKGHSHVYWYRQLPEEGLKFMVYLQKENIIDESGMPKERFSAEFPKEGPSILRIQQVVRGDSAAYFCASSPGFSQETQYFGPGTRLLVL.

The chain carries TRBV7-2 and TRBJ2-3, with TRBD1 as a possible D gene (5 bases). V lost 5 bases, J lost 2 bases, and 14 bases lay in between. This CDR3 region has 15 residues. Germline CDR1 and CDR2: SGHTA and FQGNSA. CDR3 loop: CASSDLTDITDTQYF. The CDR3, as DNA: TGTGCCAGCAGCGATTTGACAGATATCACAGATACGCAGTATTTT.

The chain uses TRBV20-1 and TRBJ2-1; no clear D. Germline assignment: CDR1 DFQATT and CDR2 SNEGSKA (reference sequence). The CDR3 covers 10 residues. V was pared by 8 bases and J by 5 bases, with 7 bases between. As DNA, the CDR3 is TGCAGTTTCGTGGACAATGAGCAGTTCTTC. It is translated as CSFVDNEQFF.

The rearrangement joins TRBV6-5 to TRBJ1-4; TRBD1 agrees at 8 bases. The CDR3 runs 14 residues. With V trimmed by 5 bases and J by 4 bases, 3 bases remained unmatched. The germline V gene has CDR1 MNHEY and CDR2 SVGAGI. CDR3 region: CASSDRGGNEKLFF. Written as DNA, the CDR3 is TGTGCCAGCAGTGACAGGGGAGGTAATGAAAAACTGTTTTTT.

This clone was picked up one time. J is TRBJ2-7 and V is TRBV29-1; D might be TRBD1 (6 bases). Germline assignment: CDR1 SQVTM and CDR2 ANQGSEA. This CDR3 has 15 amino acids. V dropped 6 bases and J dropped 0 bases, with 18 bases sitting between them. CDR3 residues: CSVSTGTWSSYEQYF. CDR3 nucleotide sequence: TGCAGCGTCTCAACCGGGACATGGAGCTCCTACGAGCAGTACTTC.

This rearrangement joins TRBV28 to TRBJ2-7; 10 positions agree with TRBD2. The germline V gene has CDR1 MDHEN and CDR2 SYDVKM. V shed 5 bases, J shed 5 bases, and the junction held 6 bases outside the gene matches. This CDR3 is 14 amino acids long. CDR3 region: CASSPSGRDDEQYF. For the CDR3, the DNA is TGTGCCAGCAGTCCAAGCGGGAGGGACGACGAGCAGTACTTC. The full variable domain, with the rest looked up from reference TRBV28 and TRBJ2-7, is DVKVTQSSRYLVKRTGEKVFLECVQDMDHENMFWYRQDPGLGLRLIYFSYDVKMKEKGDIPEGYSVSREKKERFSLILESASTNQTSMYLCASSPSGRDDEQYFGPGTRLTVT.